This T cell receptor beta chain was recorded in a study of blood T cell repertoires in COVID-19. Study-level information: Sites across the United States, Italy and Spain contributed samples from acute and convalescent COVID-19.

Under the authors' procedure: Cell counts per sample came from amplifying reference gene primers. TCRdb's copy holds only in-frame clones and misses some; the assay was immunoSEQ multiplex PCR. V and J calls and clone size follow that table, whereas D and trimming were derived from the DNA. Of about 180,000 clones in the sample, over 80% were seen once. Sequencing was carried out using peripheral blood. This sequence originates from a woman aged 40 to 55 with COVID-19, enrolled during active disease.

For the CDR3, the DNA is TGTGCCAGCAGTTTACCAGGGCGCCAAGAGACCCAGTACTTC. As protein: CASSLPGRQETQYF. V is TRBV27 and J is TRBJ2-5, with TRBD1 as a possible D gene (5 bases). V was shortened by 2 bases and J by 1 base, with 8 bases between the two germline ends. The CDR3 is 14 amino acids. In germline, CDR1 is MNHEY, CDR2 SMNVEV (reference sequence).